This T cell receptor beta chain was sequenced in a study of cytomegalovirus exposure and HLA in healthy donors. The germline gives CDR1 MDHEN, CDR2 SYDVKM. The CDR3 region is 12 residues in length, termini included. The method was immunoSEQ multiplex PCR; TCRdb's version includes in-frame clones alone and lacks a portion of them. The table records approximately 170,000 clones, about four fifths of them present only once. Details on this clone: Because it lacks the conserved phenylalanine or tryptophan at the end, this CDR3 is likely a read error. The limits of the CDR3 on the DNA are not certain, so only TCRdb's listed CDR3 is given.

The gene calls are TRBV28 and TRBJ2-7; TRBD2 is taken as the D call from the table, unchecked against the DNA. The source material was PBMCs. The source of this sequence is a man aged 25-40 years in good health and CMV-seropositive. Here the CDR3 reads CASSASGTILVI.